The rows below give T cell receptor beta chains drawn from one sample of a study of cytomegalovirus exposure and HLA in healthy donors. Clones were sequenced by immunoSEQ multiplex PCR, and TCRdb holds only the in-frame ones, with some missing. The table has 150,000 to 200,000 clones, around three quarters seen once. The sequenced material came from PBMCs. The receptors stem from a woman in her forties or fifties in good health and CMV-seronegative. The CDR3 runs from the conserved cysteine through the conserved F or W. The D gene is left open where the match is weak. The size field is filled for only some rows; it gives once, few, many or a size class.

size	D	J	V	DNA	CDR3
.	.	TRBJ1-2	TRBV28	TGTGCCAGCAGTGGGAGAATGGGGGGGCCGATTGGCTACACCTTC	CASSGRMGGPIGYTF
.	.	TRBJ2-7	TRBV18	TGTGCCAGCTCAGTACAGGGCGTGGGCTCCTACGAGCAGTACTTC	CASSVQGVGSYEQYF
.	.	TRBJ2-7	TRBV5-5	TGTGCCAGCAGCTTGGGCAGGTCCCCCTACGAGCAGTACTTC	CASSLGRSPYEQYF
.	.	TRBJ2-1	TRBV14	TGTGCCAGCAGCCAAGAGTTTGGTGCAGAGACTACCCATAATGAGCAGTTCTTC	CASSQEFGAETTHNEQFF
.	.	TRBJ1-2	TRBV28	TGTGCCAGCAAGGAAGGGGCCGACGTTAACTATGGCTACACCTTC	CASKEGADVNYGYTF
.	.	TRBJ2-3	TRBV6-5	TGTGCCAGCAGTTCCTGGACTAGCACAGATACGCAGTATTTT	CASSSWTSTDTQYF
.	TRBD2	TRBJ2-7	TRBV7-6	TGTGCCAGCAGCTTAGATCGGGAGGAATACGAGCAGTACTTC	CASSLDREEYEQYF
.	TRBD1	TRBJ1-1	TRBV6-5	TGTGCCAGCAGTTACTCCGGACAGGGGAGAAGGACTGAAGCTTTCTTT	CASSYSGQGRRTEAFF
.	.	TRBJ2-2	TRBV9	TGTGCCAGCAGCGTAGCCGCCCCCCACATGAACACCGGGGAGCTGTTTTTT	CASSVAAPHMNTGELFF
.	.	TRBJ1-5	TRBV6-5	TGTGCCAGCAGACCAGGTTCGGATCAGCCCCAGCATTTT	CASRPGSDQPQHF
.	TRBD2	TRBJ2-1	TRBV11-2	TGTGCCAGCAGCACAAGCGGGAGGGCCTTTTTAAATGAGCAGTTCTTC	CASSTSGRAFLNEQFF
.	.	TRBJ1-1	TRBV5-1	TGCGCCAGCAGCACAGGGTTTGAAGCTTTCTTT	CASSTGFEAFF
.	.	TRBJ2-2	TRBV29-1	TGCAGCGTTGACAGAACCGGGGAGCTGTTTTTT	CSVDRTGELFF
.	.	TRBJ1-2	TRBV6-5	TGTGCCAGCAGCCCCAGGGTTCGAGCTAACTATGGCTACACCTTC	CASSPRVRANYGYTF
.	TRBD1	TRBJ1-6	TRBV30	TGTGCCTGGAAAACAGGGGGCTCCTATAATTCACCCCTCCACTTT	CAWKTGGSYNSPLHF
once	.	TRBJ1-5	TRBV7-6	TGTGCCAGCAGCGTCGGGGGAATCGGCAATCAGCCCCAGCATTTT	CASSVGGIGNQPQHF
.	TRBD1	TRBJ1-1	TRBV10-3	TGTGCCATCAAAGGAGGACAGGGGGACTTGAACACTGAAGCTTTCTTT	CAIKGGQGDLNTEAFF
.	.	TRBJ2-7	TRBV28	TGTGCCAGCAGTGAGGGCCTGACTAGTCCGATCTACGAGCAGTACTTC	CASSEGLTSPIYEQYF
.	TRBD1	TRBJ1-1	TRBV7-3	TGTGCCAGCAGCTCGACAGGGGGTCTGGCGACGACTGAAGCTTTCTTT	CASSSTGGLATTEAFF
.	TRBD1	TRBJ1-2	TRBV7-2	TGTGCCAGCAGGAATATTGGGACAGTCTATGGCTACACCTTC	CASRNIGTVYGYTF
.	TRBD1	TRBJ2-7	TRBV27	TGTGCCAGCAGTCCCACCTCCGGGACAGCACCATCTCTTCTCTTC	CASSPTSGTAPSLLF
.	.	TRBJ1-6	TRBV7-2	TGTGCCAGCAGCCCGATAGGGGTTGGGGGAGGTCACTCACCCCTCCACTTT	CASSPIGVGGGHSPLHF
.	.	TRBJ1-3	TRBV4-1	TGCGCCAGCAGCCACCTGTTTCGGGGGAACTCTGGAAACACCATATATTTT	CASSHLFRGNSGNTIYF
few	.	TRBJ2-1	TRBV11-2	TGTGCCAGCAGCTTACCTTTACGGGGTGGATCCGAGTTCTTC	CASSLPLRGGSEFF
once	TRBD2	TRBJ2-2	TRBV5-4	TGTGCCAGCAGGTCTAGCGGGAGCATCAACACCGGGGAGCTGTTTTTT	CASRSSGSINTGELFF
few	.	TRBJ1-2	TRBV6-5	TGTGCCAGCAGTTACTTTCTTCAGGGGAACTATGGCTACACCTTC	CASSYFLQGNYGYTF
once	TRBD1	TRBJ2-1	TRBV15	TGTGCCACCAGTTCACCGGGACAGGGTGTAGGGAATGAGCAGTTCTTC	CATSSPGQGVGNEQFF
.	.	TRBJ1-5	TRBV28	TGTGCCAGCAGCTCTCCGAGGGGGATGCAGCCCCAGCATTTT	CASSSPRGMQPQHF
.	.	TRBJ1-1	TRBV9	TGTGCCAGCAGCCAAGCTTCGGGGGGGGACCTGAACACTGAAGCTTTCTTT	CASSQASGGDLNTEAFF
once	.	TRBJ1-2	TRBV5-1	TGCGCCAGTAGCTTGGATACGAGGGCGGGAGGCTACACCTTC	CASSLDTRAGGYTF
.	.	TRBJ1-1	TRBV2	TGTGCCAGCAGTGAAGCGGGGGGAAGCACTGAAGCTTTCTTT	CASSEAGGSTEAFF
.	TRBD2	TRBJ2-1	TRBV7-9	TGTGCCAGCAGCTTCCGGGAGGAAGGTCACTACAATGAGCAGTTCTTC	CASSFREEGHYNEQFF
.	TRBD1	TRBJ1-2	TRBV29-1	TGCAGCGTTGAGGGTTGGGGACAGGGTTATGGCTACACCTTC	CSVEGWGQGYGYTF
few	.	TRBJ1-1	TRBV28	TGTGCCAGCAGCCCCATAGGGAGAAACACTGAAGCTTTCTTT	CASSPIGRNTEAFF
.	.	TRBJ2-4	TRBV29-1	TGCAGCGTTAGGGCACTAGACCCCAACATTCAGTACTTC	CSVRALDPNIQYF
few	.	TRBJ2-7	TRBV6-1	TGTGCCAGCCTCCGCGGCTACGAGCAGTACTTC	CASLRGYEQYF
.	.	TRBJ2-7	TRBV11-2	TGTGCCAGCAGAACGGGTAGAGGGCCCGAGCAGTACTTC	CASRTGRGPEQYF
few	.	TRBJ2-7	TRBV7-8	TGTGCCAGCAGCTTAGCAAGGAGCTACGAGCAGTACTTC	CASSLARSYEQYF